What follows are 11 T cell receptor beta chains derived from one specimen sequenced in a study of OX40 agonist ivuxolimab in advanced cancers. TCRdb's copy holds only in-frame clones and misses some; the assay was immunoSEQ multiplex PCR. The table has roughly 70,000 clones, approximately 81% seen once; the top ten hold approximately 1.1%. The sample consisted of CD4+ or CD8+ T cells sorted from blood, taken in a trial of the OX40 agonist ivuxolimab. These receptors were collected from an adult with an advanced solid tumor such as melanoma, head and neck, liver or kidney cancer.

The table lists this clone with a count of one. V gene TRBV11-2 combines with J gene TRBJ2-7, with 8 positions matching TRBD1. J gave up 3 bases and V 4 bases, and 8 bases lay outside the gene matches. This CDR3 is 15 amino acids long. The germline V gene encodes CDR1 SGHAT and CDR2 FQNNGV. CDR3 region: CASSSIGQGYYEQYF. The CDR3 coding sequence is TGTGCCAGCAGCTCCATTGGACAGGGTTACTACGAGCAGTACTTC. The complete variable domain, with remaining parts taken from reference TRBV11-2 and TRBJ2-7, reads EAGVAQSPRYKIIEKRQSVAFWCNPISGHATLYWYQQILGQGPKLLIQFQNNGVVDDSQLPKDRFSAERLKGVDSTLKIQPAKLEDSAVYLCASSSIGQGYYEQYFGPGTRLTVT.

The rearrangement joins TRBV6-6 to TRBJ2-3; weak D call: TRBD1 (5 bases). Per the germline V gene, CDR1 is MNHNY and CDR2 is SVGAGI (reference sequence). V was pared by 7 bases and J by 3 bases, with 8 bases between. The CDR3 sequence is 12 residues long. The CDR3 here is CASTAGTDTQYF. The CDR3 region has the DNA TGTGCCAGCACGGCAGGGACAGATACGCAGTATTTT.

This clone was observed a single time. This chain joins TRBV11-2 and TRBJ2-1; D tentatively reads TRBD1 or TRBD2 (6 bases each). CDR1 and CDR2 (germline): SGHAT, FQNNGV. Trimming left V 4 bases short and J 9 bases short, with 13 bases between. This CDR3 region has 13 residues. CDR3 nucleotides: TGTGCCAGCAGCTCCCGGAGGGGGAGTGAGCAGTTCTTC. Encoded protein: CASSSRRGSEQFF. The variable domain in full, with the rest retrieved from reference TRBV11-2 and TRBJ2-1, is EAGVAQSPRYKIIEKRQSVAFWCNPISGHATLYWYQQILGQGPKLLIQFQNNGVVDDSQLPKDRFSAERLKGVDSTLKIQPAKLEDSAVYLCASSSRRGSEQFFGPGTRLTVL.

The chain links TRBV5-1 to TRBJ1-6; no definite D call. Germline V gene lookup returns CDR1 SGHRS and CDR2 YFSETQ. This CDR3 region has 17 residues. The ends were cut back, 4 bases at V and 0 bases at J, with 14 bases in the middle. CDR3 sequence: CASSRQEASSYNSPLHF. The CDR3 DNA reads TGCGCCAGCAGCCGGCAGGAGGCCAGCTCCTATAATTCACCCCTCCACTTT.

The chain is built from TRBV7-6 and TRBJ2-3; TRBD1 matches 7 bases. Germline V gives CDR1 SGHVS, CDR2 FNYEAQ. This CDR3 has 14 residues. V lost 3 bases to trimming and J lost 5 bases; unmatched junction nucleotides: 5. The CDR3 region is CASSFTGVGDTQYF. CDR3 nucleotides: TGTGCCAGCAGCTTCACAGGGGTAGGAGATACGCAGTATTTT. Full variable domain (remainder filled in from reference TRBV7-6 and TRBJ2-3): GAGVSQSPRYKVTKRGQDVALRCDPISGHVSLYWYRQALGQGPEFLTYFNYEAQQDKSGLPNDRFSAERPEGSISTLTIQRTEQRDSAMYRCASSFTGVGDTQYFGPGTRLTVL.

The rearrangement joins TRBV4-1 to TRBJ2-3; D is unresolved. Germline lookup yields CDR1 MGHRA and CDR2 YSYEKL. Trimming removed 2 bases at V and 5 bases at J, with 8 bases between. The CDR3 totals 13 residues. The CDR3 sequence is CASSQKTEDTQYF. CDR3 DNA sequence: TGCGCCAGCAGCCAAAAAACTGAAGATACGCAGTATTTT.

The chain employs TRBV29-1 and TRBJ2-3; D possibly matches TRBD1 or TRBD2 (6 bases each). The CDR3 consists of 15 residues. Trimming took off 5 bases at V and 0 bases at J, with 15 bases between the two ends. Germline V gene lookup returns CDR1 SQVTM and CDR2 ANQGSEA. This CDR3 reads CSVRGTLTSTDTQYF. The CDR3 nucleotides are TGCAGCGTTAGGGGGACTTTAACTAGCACAGATACGCAGTATTTT.

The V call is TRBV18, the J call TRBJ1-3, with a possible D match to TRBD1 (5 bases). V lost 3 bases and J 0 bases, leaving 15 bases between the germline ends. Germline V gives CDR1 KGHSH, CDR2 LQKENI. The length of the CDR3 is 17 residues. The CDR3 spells CASSPDTVLLSGNTIYF. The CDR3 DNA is TGTGCCAGCTCACCGGACACAGTTCTCCTCTCTGGAAACACCATATATTTT.

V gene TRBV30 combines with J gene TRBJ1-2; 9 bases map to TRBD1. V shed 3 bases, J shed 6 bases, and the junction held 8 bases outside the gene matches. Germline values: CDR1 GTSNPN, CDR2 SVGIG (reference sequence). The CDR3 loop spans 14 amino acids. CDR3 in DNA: TGTGCCTGGAGGCCACTACAGGGGGCAAATGGCTACACCTTC. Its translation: CAWRPLQGANGYTF.

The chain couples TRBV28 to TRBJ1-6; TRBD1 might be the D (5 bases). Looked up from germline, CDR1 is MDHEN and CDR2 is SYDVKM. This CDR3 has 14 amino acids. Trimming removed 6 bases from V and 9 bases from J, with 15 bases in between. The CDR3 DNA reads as TGTGCCAGCAGACTAGGGGCTTTCGGTTCACCCCTCCACTTT. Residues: CASRLGAFGSPLHF.

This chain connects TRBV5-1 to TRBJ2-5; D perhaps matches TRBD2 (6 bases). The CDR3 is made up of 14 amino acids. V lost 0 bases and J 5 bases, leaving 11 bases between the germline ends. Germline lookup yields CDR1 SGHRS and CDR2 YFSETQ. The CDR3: CASSLGAGRETQYF. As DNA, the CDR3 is TGCGCCAGCAGCTTGGGGGCGGGACGGGAGACCCAGTACTTC.